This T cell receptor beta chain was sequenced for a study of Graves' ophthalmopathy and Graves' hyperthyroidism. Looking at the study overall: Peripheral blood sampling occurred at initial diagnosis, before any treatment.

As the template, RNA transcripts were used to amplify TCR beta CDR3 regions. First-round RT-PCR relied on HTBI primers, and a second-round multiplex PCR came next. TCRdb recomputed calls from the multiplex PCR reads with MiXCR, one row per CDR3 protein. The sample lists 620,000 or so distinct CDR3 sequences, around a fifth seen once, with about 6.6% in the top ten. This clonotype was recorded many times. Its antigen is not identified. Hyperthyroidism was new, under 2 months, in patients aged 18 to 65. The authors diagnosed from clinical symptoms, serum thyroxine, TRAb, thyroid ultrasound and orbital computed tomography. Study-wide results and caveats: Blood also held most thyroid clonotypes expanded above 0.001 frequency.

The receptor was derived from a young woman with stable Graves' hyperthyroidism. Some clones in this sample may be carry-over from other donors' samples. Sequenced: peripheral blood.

The CDR3 spells CSAERQKNTEAFF. The CDR3, as DNA: TGCAGCGCCGAGAGACAGAAGAACACTGAAGCTTTCTTT. The V and J genes are TRBV29-1 and TRBJ1-1; D is perhaps TRBD1 (5 bases). Germline V gives CDR1 SQVTM, CDR2 ANQGSEA. V was trimmed by 7 bases and J by 1 base, leaving 13 bases between them. The CDR3 totals 13 residues. The variable domain in full, with the rest retrieved from reference TRBV29-1 and TRBJ1-1, is SAVISQKPSRDICQRGTSLTIQCQVDSQVTMMFWYRQQPGQSLTLIATANQGSEATYESGFVIDKFPISRPNLTFSTLTVSNMSPEDSSIYLCSAERQKNTEAFFGQGTRLTVV.